This paragraph covers one T cell receptor beta chain sequence. According to the study, genomic DNA was the template for TCR beta VDJ and CDR3 profiling. MiXCR, applied by TCRdb to the reads, yields one record per CDR3 protein. This sample has roughly 280,000 distinct CDR3 sequences, with approximately 58% found just once. By flow cytometry, patients selected for sequencing had shown an expansion of CD8+CD57+ cells. These data belong to a study of CD8+CD57+ T cells in acquired aplastic anemia. Study in general: Average DNA yield from sorted CD4+ and CD8+ cells was about 2.9 ug.

The TCR originated in a human donor with aplastic anemia. Sequenced material: sorted CD4+, CD8+, or CD8+CD57+ T cells (not recorded which) from PBMCs.

Written as DNA, the CDR3 is TGTGCCAGCAGCGTGGGGACAGGGCGATCCTACGAGCAGTACTTC. Protein sequence: CASSVGTGRSYEQYF. The J gene is TRBJ2-7, the V gene TRBV14, with TRBD1 matching 9 bases. This CDR3 has 15 amino acids. Germline-derived CDR1 and CDR2 are SGHDN and FVKESK. Germline trimming cut 5 bases from V and 1 base from J; bases unmatched to any gene: 6.